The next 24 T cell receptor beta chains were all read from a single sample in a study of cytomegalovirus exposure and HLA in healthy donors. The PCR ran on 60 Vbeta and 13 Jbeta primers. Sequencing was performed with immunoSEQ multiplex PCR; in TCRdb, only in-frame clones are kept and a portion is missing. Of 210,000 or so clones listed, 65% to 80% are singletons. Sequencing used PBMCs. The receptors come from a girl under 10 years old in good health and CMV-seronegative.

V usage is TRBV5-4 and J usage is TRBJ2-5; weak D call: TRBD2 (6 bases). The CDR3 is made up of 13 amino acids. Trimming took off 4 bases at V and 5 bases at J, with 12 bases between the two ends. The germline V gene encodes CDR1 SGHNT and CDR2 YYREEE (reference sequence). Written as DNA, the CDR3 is TGTGCCAGCAGCACAACTAGCCACGAGACCCAGTACTTC. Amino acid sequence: CASSTTSHETQYF.

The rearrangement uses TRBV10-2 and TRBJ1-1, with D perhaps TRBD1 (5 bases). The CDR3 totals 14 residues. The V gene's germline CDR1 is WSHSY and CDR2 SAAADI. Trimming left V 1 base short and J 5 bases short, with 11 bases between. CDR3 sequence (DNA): TGCGCCAGCAGTGAGTACCAGGGTGGGACTGAAGCTTTCTTT. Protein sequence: CASSEYQGGTEAFF.

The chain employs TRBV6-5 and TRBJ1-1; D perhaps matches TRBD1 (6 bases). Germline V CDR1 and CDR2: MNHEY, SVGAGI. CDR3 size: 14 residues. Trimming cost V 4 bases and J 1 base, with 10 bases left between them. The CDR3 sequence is CASSWEGGNTEAFF. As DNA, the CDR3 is TGTGCCAGCAGTTGGGAGGGGGGGAACACTGAAGCTTTCTTT.

CDR3 coding DNA: TGTGCCAGCAGCTTAGGTGGAGGGGTCAACACCTACGAGCAGTACTTC. This codes for CASSLGGGVNTYEQYF. V is TRBV11-2 and J is TRBJ2-7; tentative D call: TRBD2 (6 bases). V dropped 1 base and J dropped 2 bases, with 15 bases sitting between them. The CDR3 is made up of 16 amino acids. Germline CDR1 reads SGHAT; CDR2 reads FQNNGV.

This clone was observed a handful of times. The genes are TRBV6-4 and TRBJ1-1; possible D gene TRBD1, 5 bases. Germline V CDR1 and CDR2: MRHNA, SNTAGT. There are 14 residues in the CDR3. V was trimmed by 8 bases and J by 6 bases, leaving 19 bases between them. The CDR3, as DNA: TGTGCCAGCTCCTCTACCGCGCGGGGGGCTGAAGCTTTCTTT. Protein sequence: CASSSTARGAEAFF.

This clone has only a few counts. This CDR3 is CASSLKGGTEAFF. The CDR3 DNA is TGTGCCAGCAGTTTGAAAGGGGGCACTGAAGCTTTCTTT. V usage is TRBV6-1 and J usage is TRBJ1-1; maybe TRBD1 (6 bases). V was trimmed by 5 bases and J by 4 bases, leaving 11 bases between them. This CDR3 is built from 13 residues. Germline V gives CDR1 MNHNS, CDR2 SASEGT.

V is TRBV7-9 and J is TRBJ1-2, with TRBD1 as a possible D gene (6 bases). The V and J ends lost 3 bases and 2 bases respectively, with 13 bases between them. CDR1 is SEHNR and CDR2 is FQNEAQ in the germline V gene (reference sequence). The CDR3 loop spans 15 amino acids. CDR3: CASSLGGGGNYGYTF. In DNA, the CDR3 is TGTGCCAGCAGCTTGGGAGGGGGAGGGAACTATGGCTACACCTTC.

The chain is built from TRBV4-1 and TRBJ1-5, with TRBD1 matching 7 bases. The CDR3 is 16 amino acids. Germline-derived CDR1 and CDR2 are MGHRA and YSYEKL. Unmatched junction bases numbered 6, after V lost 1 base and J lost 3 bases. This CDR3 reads CASSQVAGGSNQPQHF. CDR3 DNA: TGCGCCAGCAGCCAAGTCGCAGGGGGTTCCAATCAGCCCCAGCATTTT.

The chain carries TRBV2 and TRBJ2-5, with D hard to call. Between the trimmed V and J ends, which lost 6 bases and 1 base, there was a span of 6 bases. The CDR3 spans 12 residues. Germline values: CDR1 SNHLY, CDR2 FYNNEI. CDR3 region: CASSPLQETQYF. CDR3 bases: TGTGCCAGCAGCCCACTCCAAGAGACCCAGTACTTC.

As DNA, the CDR3 is TGTGCCAGCACGCCCAGCGGGAGGCCTTCCTACGAGCAGTACTTC. It is translated as CASTPSGRPSYEQYF. J is TRBJ2-7 and V is TRBV2, with TRBD2 identical over 9 bases. J lost 1 base, V lost 7 bases, and 8 bases had no gene match. This CDR3 comprises 15 residues. CDR1 and CDR2 (germline): SNHLY, FYNNEI.

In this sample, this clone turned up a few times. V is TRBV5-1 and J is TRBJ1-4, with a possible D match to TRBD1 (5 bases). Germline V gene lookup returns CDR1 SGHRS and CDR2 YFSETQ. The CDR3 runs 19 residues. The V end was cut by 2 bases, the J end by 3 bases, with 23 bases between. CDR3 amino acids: CASSFESGRALGANEKLFF. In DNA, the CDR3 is TGCGCCAGCAGCTTCGAGTCCGGGAGGGCTTTGGGGGCTAATGAAAAACTGTTTTTT.

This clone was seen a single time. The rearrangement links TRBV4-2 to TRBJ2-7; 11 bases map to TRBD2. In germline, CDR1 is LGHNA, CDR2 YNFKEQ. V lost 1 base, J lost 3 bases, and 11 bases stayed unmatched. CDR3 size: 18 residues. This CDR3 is CASSQGSLSGRALYEQYF. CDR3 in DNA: TGTGCCAGCAGCCAAGGATCGCTTAGCGGGAGGGCCCTCTACGAGCAGTACTTC.

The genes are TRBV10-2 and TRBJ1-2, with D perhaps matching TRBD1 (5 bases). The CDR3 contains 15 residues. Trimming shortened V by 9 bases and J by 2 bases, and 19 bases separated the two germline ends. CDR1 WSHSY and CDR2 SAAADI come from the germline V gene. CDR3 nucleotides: TGCGCCAGGACAGACGCGGGACGGGAGAACTATGGCTACACCTTC. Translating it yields CARTDAGRENYGYTF.

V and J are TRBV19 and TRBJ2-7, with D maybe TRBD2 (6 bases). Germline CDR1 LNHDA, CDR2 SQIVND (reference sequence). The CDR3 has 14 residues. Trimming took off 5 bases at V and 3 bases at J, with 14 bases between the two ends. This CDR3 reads CASSLGLSSYEQYF. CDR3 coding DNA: TGTGCCAGTAGTCTGGGACTCTCGAGCTACGAGCAGTACTTC.

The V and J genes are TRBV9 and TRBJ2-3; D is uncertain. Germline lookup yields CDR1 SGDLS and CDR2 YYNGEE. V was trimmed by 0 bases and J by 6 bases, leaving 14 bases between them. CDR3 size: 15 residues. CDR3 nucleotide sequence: TGTGCCAGCAGCGTAGCGCAGCGAGTCCACGATACGCAGTATTTT. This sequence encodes CASSVAQRVHDTQYF. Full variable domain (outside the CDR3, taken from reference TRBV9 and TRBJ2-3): DSGVTQTPKHLITATGQRVTLRCSPRSGDLSVYWYQQSLDQGLQFLIQYYNGEERAKGNILERFSAQQFPDLHSELNLSSLELGDSALYFCASSVAQRVHDTQYFGPGTRLTVL.

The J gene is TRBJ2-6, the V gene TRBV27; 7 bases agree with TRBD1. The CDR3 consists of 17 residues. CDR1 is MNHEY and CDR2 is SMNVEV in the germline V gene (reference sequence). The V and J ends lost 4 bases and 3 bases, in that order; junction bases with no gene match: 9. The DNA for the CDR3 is TGTGCCAGCAGTTATTCCAGGGGGAAGTTTGGGGCCAACGTCCTGACTTTC. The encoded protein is CASSYSRGKFGANVLTF.

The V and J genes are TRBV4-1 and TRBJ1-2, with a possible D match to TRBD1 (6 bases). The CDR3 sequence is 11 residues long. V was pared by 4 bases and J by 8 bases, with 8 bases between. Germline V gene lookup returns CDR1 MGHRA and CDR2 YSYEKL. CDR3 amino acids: CASSPGEGYTF. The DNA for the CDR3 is TGCGCCAGCAGCCCAGGGGAAGGCTACACCTTC.

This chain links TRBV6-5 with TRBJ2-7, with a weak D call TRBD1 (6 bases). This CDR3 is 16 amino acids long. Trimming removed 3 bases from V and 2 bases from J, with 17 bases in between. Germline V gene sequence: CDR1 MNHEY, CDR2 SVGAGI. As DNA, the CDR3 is TGTGCCAGCAGTTATCTTCGGACAGTCCGGACCTACGAGCAGTACTTC. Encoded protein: CASSYLRTVRTYEQYF.

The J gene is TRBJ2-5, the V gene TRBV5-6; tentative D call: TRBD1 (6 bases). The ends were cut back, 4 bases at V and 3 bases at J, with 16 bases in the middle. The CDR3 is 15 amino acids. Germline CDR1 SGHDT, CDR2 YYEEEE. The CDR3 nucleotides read TGTGCCAGCAGCGCTGCGGGTAGGGGGAAAGAGACCCAGTACTTC. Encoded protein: CASSAAGRGKETQYF.

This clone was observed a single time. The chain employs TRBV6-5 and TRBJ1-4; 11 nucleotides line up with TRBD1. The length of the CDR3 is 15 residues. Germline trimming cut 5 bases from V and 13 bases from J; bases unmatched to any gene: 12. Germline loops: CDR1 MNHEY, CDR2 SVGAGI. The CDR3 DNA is TGTGCCAGCAGTACCCGAGGACAGGGGGCGGGTCGACTGTTTTTT. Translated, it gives CASSTRGQGAGRLFF.

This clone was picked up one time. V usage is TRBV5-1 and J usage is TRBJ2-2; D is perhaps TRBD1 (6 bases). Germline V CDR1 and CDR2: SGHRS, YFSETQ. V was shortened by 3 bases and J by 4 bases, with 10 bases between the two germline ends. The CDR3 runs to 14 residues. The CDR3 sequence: CASSSARGTGELFF. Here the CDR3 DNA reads TGCGCCAGCAGCTCGGCCAGGGGCACCGGGGAGCTGTTTTTT.

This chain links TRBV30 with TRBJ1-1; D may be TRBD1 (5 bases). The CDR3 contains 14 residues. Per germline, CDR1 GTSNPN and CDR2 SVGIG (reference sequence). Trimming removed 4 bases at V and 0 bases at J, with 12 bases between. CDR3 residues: CAWNIQALNTEAFF. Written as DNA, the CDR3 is TGTGCCTGGAACATACAGGCGTTGAACACTGAAGCTTTCTTT.

CDR3 region: CASSVGAGRDYEQYF. As DNA, the CDR3 is TGTGCCAGCAGCGTAGGCGCAGGAAGAGATTACGAGCAGTACTTC. This rearrangement joins TRBV9 to TRBJ2-7; D uncertain. Germline CDR1 reads SGDLS; CDR2 reads YYNGEE. The length of the CDR3 is 15 residues. The ends were cut back, 0 bases at V and 4 bases at J, with 14 bases in the middle.

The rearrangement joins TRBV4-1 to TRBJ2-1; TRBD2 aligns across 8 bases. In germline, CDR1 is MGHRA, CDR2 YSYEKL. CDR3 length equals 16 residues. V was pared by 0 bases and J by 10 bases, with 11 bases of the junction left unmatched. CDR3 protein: CASSQESNGGAWEQFF. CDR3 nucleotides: TGCGCCAGCAGCCAAGAGAGTAACGGGGGGGCATGGGAGCAGTTCTTC.